These 30 T cell receptor beta chains originate from one sample sequenced in a study of blood T cell repertoires in COVID-19. Profiling relied on immunoSEQ multiplex PCR, and the TCRdb table lists in-frame clones only, not all of them. Here the sample spans 95,000 to 150,000 clones, roughly four fifths being singletons. The source material was peripheral blood. Source of these receptors: a woman aged 70-85 years with acute or convalescent COVID-19.

V gene TRBV5-8 combines with J gene TRBJ2-1; a possible D gene is TRBD2 (6 bases). V gave up 4 bases and J gave up 8 bases, with 7 bases separating them. The CDR3 consists of 11 residues. Germline CDR1 is SGHTS and CDR2 is YDEGEE. CDR3 loop: CASSRGYEQFF. CDR3 DNA: TGTGCCAGCAGCCGGGGGTATGAGCAGTTCTTC.

The chain has TRBV6-6 and TRBJ2-1; TRBD2 is a possible D gene (5 bases). This CDR3 is 12 amino acids long. Trimming shortened V by 5 bases and J by 5 bases, and 7 bases separated the two germline ends. Per germline, CDR1 MNHNY and CDR2 SVGAGI (reference sequence). The CDR3 spells CASSPTNNEQFF. CDR3 sequence (DNA): TGTGCCAGCAGTCCGACTAACAATGAGCAGTTCTTC.

This chain connects TRBV18 to TRBJ1-5; TRBD1 is a possible D gene (6 bases). Trimming shortened V by 1 base and J by 8 bases, and 12 bases separated the two germline ends. Germline CDR1 KGHSH, CDR2 LQKENI. The CDR3 is 14 amino acids. The chain's CDR3 is CASSPQSGDEPQHF. The CDR3 region has the DNA TGTGCCAGCTCACCACAGTCAGGGGACGAGCCCCAGCATTTT. The variable domain in full, with the rest retrieved from reference TRBV18 and TRBJ1-5, is NAGVMQNPRHLVRRRGQEARLRCSPMKGHSHVYWYRQLPEEGLKFMVYLQKENIIDESGMPKERFSAEFPKEGPSILRIQQVVRGDSAAYFCASSPQSGDEPQHFGDGTRLSIL.

This CDR3 reads CASSYSGRGGHQYF. As DNA, the CDR3 is TGTGCCAGCAGTTACTCAGGGCGGGGGGGGCACCAGTACTTC. The J gene is TRBJ2-5, the V gene TRBV6-5, with TRBD2 matching over 9 bases. Trimming removed 0 bases from V and 10 bases from J; junction bases left unmatched: 6. CDR1 is MNHEY and CDR2 is SVGAGI in the germline V gene. The CDR3 has 14 residues.

The chain couples TRBV2 to TRBJ1-2; no reliable D call. Germline CDR1 reads SNHLY; CDR2 reads FYNNEI. Trimming removed 6 bases at V and 4 bases at J, with 12 bases between. The CDR3 loop spans 13 amino acids. The CDR3 DNA reads as TGTGCCAGCAGCCCTGAGAAAGTCTATGGCTACACCTTC. It translates to CASSPEKVYGYTF.

The chain employs TRBV6-5 and TRBJ2-5, with D maybe TRBD2 (7 bases). V was pared by 6 bases and J by 0 bases, with 11 bases between. The CDR3 sequence is 14 residues long. Germline V lookup: CDR1 MNHEY, CDR2 SVGAGI. The CDR3 bases are TGTGCCAGCAGAGGGGGGGCGTACCAAGAGACCCAGTACTTC. This encodes CASRGGAYQETQYF.

J is TRBJ2-5 and V is TRBV18; D possibly corresponds to TRBD2 (6 bases). V was clipped by 0 bases and J by 3 bases, with 11 bases between them. This CDR3 comprises 15 residues. Per the germline V gene, CDR1 is KGHSH and CDR2 is LQKENI. CDR3 sequence: CASSPPGLAKETQYF. The CDR3 nucleotides are TGTGCCAGCTCACCACCGGGACTCGCTAAAGAGACCCAGTACTTC.

J is TRBJ1-4 and V is TRBV4-3, with D possibly TRBD1 on 6 matching bases. The V gene's germline CDR1 is LGHNA and CDR2 YSLEER. V was clipped by 1 base and J by 8 bases, with 17 bases between them. The CDR3 length is 16 residues. The CDR3 region is CASSQAPQGSREKLFF. The CDR3 DNA is TGCGCCAGCAGCCAAGCGCCACAGGGTAGTAGAGAAAAACTGTTTTTT.

V and J are TRBV5-6 and TRBJ2-5, with 8 bases matching TRBD2. Germline loops: CDR1 SGHDT, CDR2 YYEEEE. This CDR3 comprises 13 residues. V lost 3 bases and J lost 5; bases outside the gene matches: 3. This chain's CDR3 is CASSYGTRETQYF. CDR3 bases: TGTGCCAGCAGCTACGGGACTAGGGAGACCCAGTACTTC.

The table lists this clone with a count of one. The rearrangement uses TRBV3-1 (or the pseudogene TRBV3-2) and TRBJ2-1; 8 nucleotides line up with TRBD2. There are 17 residues in the CDR3. J lost 6 bases, V lost 4 bases, and 14 bases had no gene match. The germline gives CDR1 LGHDT, CDR2 YNNKEL (reference sequence). The CDR3 loop reads CASSRNLGTGGPNEQFF. The CDR3 DNA sequence: TGTGCCAGCAGCCGAAATTTGGGCACGGGGGGGCCCAATGAGCAGTTCTTC.

CDR3 sequence reads: CASSYSMGQGTYEQYV. The CDR3 coding sequence is TGTGCCAGCAGTTACTCGATGGGACAGGGAACCTACGAGCAGTACGTC. The chain joins TRBV6-2 or TRBV6-3 to TRBJ2-7; the match to TRBD1 covers 9 bases. The J segment lost 2 bases and the V segment lost 0 bases, leaving 5 bases of the junction unmatched. From germline, CDR1 is MNHEY and CDR2 SVGEGT. This CDR3 is 16 amino acids long.

This chain joins TRBV7-2 and TRBJ1-2, with 7 bases identical to TRBD1. Trimming took 5 bases from V and 0 from J; bases not matched to a gene: 15. Germline CDR1 reads SGHTA; CDR2 reads FQGNSA. CDR3 length equals 18 residues. Here the CDR3 reads CASSIRQGSPLANYGYTF. The CDR3 nucleotides are TGTGCCAGCAGCATCCGACAGGGATCCCCGTTAGCTAACTATGGCTACACCTTC.

The rearrangement links TRBV10-3 to TRBJ2-7, with a possible D match to TRBD1 (6 bases). CDR1 is ENHRY and CDR2 is SYGVKD in the germline V gene. Trimming removed 7 bases from V and 6 bases from J, with 16 bases in between. CDR3 length: 13 amino acids. The CDR3 is CAIMSLLGGEQYF. In DNA, the CDR3 is TGTGCCATCATGTCACTCTTAGGGGGCGAGCAGTACTTC.

The chain has TRBV5-4 and TRBJ2-1; TRBD1 agrees at 7 bases. Germline V gives CDR1 SGHNT, CDR2 YYREEE (reference sequence). The ends lost 0 bases at V and 4 bases at J; junction bases unmatched: 10. The CDR3 length is 17 residues. CDR3 coding DNA: TGTGCCAGCAGCTTGGAAGGGGGCTCGGGTATATACAATGAGCAGTTCTTC. Encoded protein: CASSLEGGSGIYNEQFF.

V gene TRBV27 combines with J gene TRBJ2-7, with D possibly being TRBD1 (6 bases). CDR3 size: 15 residues. V lost 1 base and J 3 bases, leaving 13 bases between the germline ends. The V gene's germline CDR1 is MNHEY and CDR2 SMNVEV (reference sequence). For the CDR3, the DNA is TGTGCCAGCAGTTTATATCGGGGCAGGGGCTACGAGCAGTACTTC. Translation gives CASSLYRGRGYEQYF.

This clone was found a few times. This chain uses TRBV4-3 with TRBJ1-6; possibly TRBD1 for D (6 bases). There are 15 residues in the CDR3. V dropped 3 bases and J dropped 7 bases, with 13 bases sitting between them. Germline CDR1 reads LGHNA; CDR2 reads YSLEER. CDR3 coding DNA: TGCGCCAGCAGCCATAAAGGACAGTCCAATTCACCCCTCCACTTT. It is translated as CASSHKGQSNSPLHF.

This chain joins TRBV9 and TRBJ1-1, with 8 bases lining up with TRBD1. Germline V gene sequence: CDR1 SGDLS, CDR2 YYNGEE. The ends lost 4 bases at V and 5 bases at J; junction bases unmatched: 10. This CDR3 has 15 residues. The chain's CDR3 is CASSPWTGSGTEAFF. CDR3 coding DNA: TGTGCCAGCAGCCCTTGGACAGGGTCAGGGACTGAAGCTTTCTTT. Using reference TRBV9 and TRBJ1-1 for the parts outside the CDR3, the full variable domain is DSGVTQTPKHLITATGQRVTLRCSPRSGDLSVYWYQQSLDQGLQFLIQYYNGEERAKGNILERFSAQQFPDLHSELNLSSLELGDSALYFCASSPWTGSGTEAFFGQGTRLTVV.

V usage is TRBV12-3 or TRBV12-4 and J usage is TRBJ2-2; D uncertain. V was cut by 5 bases and J by 6 bases, with 4 bases left in between. This CDR3 is 11 amino acids long. The CDR3 nucleotides are TGTGCCAGCAGTGCGCCCGGGGAGCTGTTTTTT. This encodes CASSAPGELFF.

The V and J genes are TRBV2 and TRBJ2-1; perhaps TRBD1 as D (6 bases). The V gene's germline CDR1 is SNHLY and CDR2 FYNNEI. V was cut by 3 bases and J by 8 bases, with 17 bases left in between. The CDR3 contains 15 residues. The CDR3 spells CASSDTGHRVDEQFF. The CDR3 coding sequence is TGTGCCAGCAGTGATACGGGACACCGGGTGGATGAGCAGTTCTTC.

The CDR3 DNA sequence: TGCGCCAGCAGTTCCTCGACAGTCTATAATTCACCCCTCCACTTT. Protein: CASSSSTVYNSPLHF. This rearrangement joins TRBV10-2 to TRBJ1-6; possible D gene TRBD1, 5 bases. The germline gives CDR1 WSHSY, CDR2 SAAADI. V was trimmed by 5 bases and J by 3 bases, leaving 11 bases between them. The CDR3 has 15 amino acids.

The rearrangement joins TRBV5-1 to TRBJ2-1; TRBD2 matches at 11 bases. CDR3 length: 15 residues. V shed 6 bases and J 5 bases; nucleotides not matched to a gene: 7. Germline CDR1 SGHRS, CDR2 YFSETQ. The DNA of the CDR3 is TGCGCCAGCACCCCACTAGCGGGGGTTAACAATGAGCAGTTCTTC. Residues: CASTPLAGVNNEQFF.

This chain connects TRBV9 to TRBJ1-2; 7 nucleotides match TRBD1. CDR1 and CDR2 (germline): SGDLS, YYNGEE. The CDR3 sequence is 15 residues long. The V segment lost 0 bases and the J segment 4 bases; nucleotides outside the gene matches: 6. The DNA of the CDR3 is TGTGCCAGCAGCGTAGAGGACAGGCGAAGCTATGGCTACACCTTC. Its translation is CASSVEDRRSYGYTF.

The chain uses TRBV7-2 and TRBJ1-1, with 11 bases fitting TRBD1. CDR1 SGHTA and CDR2 FQGNSA come from the germline V gene. The CDR3 loop spans 15 amino acids. Trimming cost V 5 bases and J 6 bases; bases outside gene matches: 8. The CDR3 here is CASSAGTGGSAEAFF. The DNA of the CDR3 is TGTGCCAGCAGCGCAGGGACAGGGGGGAGCGCTGAAGCTTTCTTT. Filled out from reference TRBV7-2 and TRBJ1-1, the complete variable domain reads GAGVSQSPSNKVTEKGKDVELRCDPISGHTALYWYRQSLGQGLEFLIYFQGNSAPDKSGLPSDRFSAERTGGSVSTLTIQRTQQEDSAVYLCASSAGTGGSAEAFFGQGTRLTVV.

The chain combines TRBV19 with TRBJ1-2, with 8 bases that match TRBD1. The CDR3 length is 17 residues. Losses at the gene ends were 6 bases for V and 3 bases for J; bases not matched to a gene: 15. Germline CDR1 and CDR2: LNHDA and SQIVND (reference sequence). The CDR3 here is CASRRDRLSVGDYGYTF. The CDR3 bases are TGTGCCAGTAGACGGGACAGGCTTTCGGTGGGGGACTATGGCTACACCTTC.

The chain uses TRBV4-1 and TRBJ2-2, with 11 bases lining up with TRBD1. J gave up 3 bases and V 0 bases, and 3 bases lay outside the gene matches. The CDR3 is made up of 17 amino acids. Germline lookup yields CDR1 MGHRA and CDR2 YSYEKL. The CDR3 here is CASSQDRTGGYTGELFF. The CDR3 nucleotides read TGCGCCAGCAGCCAAGATCGGACAGGGGGCTACACCGGGGAGCTGTTTTTT.

This clone was recorded a few times. The J gene is TRBJ2-1, the V gene TRBV4-3; perhaps TRBD1 as D (6 bases). CDR1 LGHNA and CDR2 YSLEER come from the germline V gene. The CDR3 runs to 15 residues. Trimming removed 2 bases from V and 3 bases from J, with 11 bases in between. The CDR3 sequence is CASSQMRGGYNEQFF. CDR3 nucleotide sequence: TGCGCCAGCAGCCAAATGAGAGGGGGCTACAATGAGCAGTTCTTC.

The chain joins TRBV10-1 to TRBJ2-1, with D perhaps TRBD2 (7 bases). Trimming shortened V by 0 bases and J by 8 bases, and 17 bases separated the two germline ends. CDR3 length: 16 amino acids. Germline-derived CDR1 and CDR2 are WNHNN and SYGVQD (reference sequence). The CDR3 loop is CASSESGRGPDDEQFF. CDR3 DNA: TGCGCCAGCAGTGAGTCGGGGCGGGGGCCGGACGATGAGCAGTTCTTC.

The CDR3 here is CASSSGGVGGETQYF. The CDR3 DNA is TGCGCCAGTAGCAGCGGGGGGGTAGGAGGAGAGACCCAGTACTTC. The rearrangement links TRBV10-1 to TRBJ2-5; TRBD2 matches 10 bases. Germline V lookup: CDR1 WNHNN, CDR2 SYGVQD (reference sequence). The CDR3 has 15 residues. The junction had 11 bases not matched to a gene; V was cut back by 9 bases and J by 4 bases.

V and J are TRBV12-3 or TRBV12-4 and TRBJ1-1; possibly TRBD1 for D (6 bases). The CDR3 covers 12 residues. The ends were cut back, 10 bases at V and 7 bases at J, with 16 bases in the middle. The CDR3 here is CATRASTGEAFF. The DNA for the CDR3 is TGTGCCACCCGGGCTTCGACAGGTGAAGCTTTCTTT.

The chain carries TRBV19 and TRBJ1-2; tentatively, D is TRBD1 (6 bases). Germline V CDR1 and CDR2: LNHDA, SQIVND (reference sequence). The CDR3 consists of 13 residues. V dropped 3 bases and J dropped 4 bases, with 9 bases sitting between them. In DNA, the CDR3 is TGTGCCAGTAGTATCTACAGGGCCTATGGCTACACCTTC. Translation gives CASSIYRAYGYTF.